This T cell receptor (beta chain) appears in the sequencing data of a study of blood T cell repertoires in COVID-19. V was shortened by 2 bases and J by 5 bases, with 4 bases between the two germline ends. Germline loops: CDR1 LGHDT, CDR2 YNNKEL (reference sequence). The length of the CDR3 is 13 residues. Some clones are missing from TCRdb's copy, which holds only in-frame ones; the method was immunoSEQ multiplex PCR. The sample contains roughly 400,000 clones, approximately 91% of which appear only once. The specimen sequenced was PBMCs or T cells enriched from blood (not recorded which). This chain joins TRBV3-1 (or the pseudogene TRBV3-2) and TRBJ1-6; D ambiguous. The clonotype originates from a young woman who had been exposed to COVID-19. CDR3 residues: CASSQTDNSPLHF. As DNA, the CDR3 is TGTGCCAGCAGCCAAACAGATAATTCACCCCTCCACTTT.